One sample yielded the 9 T cell receptor beta chains listed below, sequenced in a study of memory CD4+ T cells and cytomegalovirus serostatus. Generated by immunoSEQ multiplex PCR, the TCRdb table keeps only in-frame clones and is missing some. The repertoire holds over 65,000 clones, with around 78% as singletons. Single viable CD3+CD4+CD8-CD45RO+ cells were sorted as the memory CD4+ T cells. The sample comprised memory CD4+ T cells from blood. These receptors were obtained from an adult in good health and CMV-seropositive.

With regard to this clone: The junction shows a germline mismatch at one end, possibly a read error. This rearrangement joins TRBV20-1 to TRBJ1-2; no definite D call. The CDR3 is made up of 11 amino acids. Germline lookup yields CDR1 DFQATT and CDR2 SNEGSKA (reference sequence). CDR3 sequence reads: CSAVSAESSSF. DNA of the CDR3: TGCAGTGCTGTGTCTGCGGAGAGCAGCTCCTTC.

V is TRBV11-2 and J is TRBJ1-2; 7 nucleotides align to TRBD1. The germline gives CDR1 SGHAT, CDR2 FQNNGV. The junction had 0 bases not matched to a gene; V was cut back by 3 bases and J by 2 bases. CDR3 length equals 13 residues. The chain's CDR3 is CASSLGQNYGYTF. The CDR3 region has the DNA TGTGCCAGCAGCTTGGGACAGAACTATGGCTACACCTTC.

The chain employs TRBV27 and TRBJ2-1; no firm D call. V was pared by 8 bases and J by 0 bases, with 8 bases between. The CDR3 consists of 13 residues. The germline V gene encodes CDR1 MNHEY and CDR2 SMNVEV (reference sequence). CDR3 nucleotide sequence: TGTGCCAGCCGGACCAGCTCCTACAATGAGCAGTTCTTC. Amino acids: CASRTSSYNEQFF.

This clone has a handful of counts. In DNA, the CDR3 is TGTGCCAGTAGGCGCGACAGGGCCGTCGGCTATGGCTACACCTTC. Translated: CASRRDRAVGYGYTF. The chain couples TRBV19 to TRBJ1-2; 7 bases fit TRBD1. The ends lost 6 bases at V and 4 bases at J; junction bases unmatched: 11. Germline CDR1 LNHDA, CDR2 SQIVND (reference sequence). The CDR3 sequence is 15 residues long.

This chain uses TRBV5-1 with TRBJ1-3; possible D gene TRBD1, 6 bases. Trimming removed 3 bases from V and 2 bases from J, with 24 bases in between. This CDR3 has 19 residues. Germline values: CDR1 SGHRS, CDR2 YFSETQ. In DNA, the CDR3 is TGCGCCAGCAGCTCTTCTTTGGGGGCCAACTCAGCTACTGGAAACACCATATATTTT. Its protein product is CASSSSLGANSATGNTIYF.

This clone has just a few counts. The chain recombines TRBV2 with TRBJ1-2; no reliable D call. Trimming removed 8 bases from V and 6 bases from J, with 13 bases in between. The CDR3 covers 12 residues. Germline CDR1 is SNHLY and CDR2 is FYNNEI. In nucleotides, the CDR3 is TGTGCCAGCCGAGTACAGCAGAATGGCTACACCTTC. This codes for CASRVQQNGYTF.

This sequence joins TRBV18 and TRBJ1-6; no definite D call. V lost 5 bases and J 7 bases, leaving 9 bases between the germline ends. CDR1 is KGHSH and CDR2 is LQKENI in the germline V gene. The CDR3 covers 13 residues. CDR3 DNA sequence: TGTGCCAGCTCAGAGGTCGCAAATTCACCCCTCCACTTT. Amino acids: CASSEVANSPLHF. The full variable domain, rest sourced from reference TRBV18 and TRBJ1-6, is NAGVMQNPRHLVRRRGQEARLRCSPMKGHSHVYWYRQLPEEGLKFMVYLQKENIIDESGMPKERFSAEFPKEGPSILRIQQVVRGDSAAYFCASSEVANSPLHFGNGTRLTVT.

The genes are TRBV7-9 and TRBJ2-3, with D unresolved. Germline values: CDR1 SEHNR, CDR2 FQNEAQ (reference sequence). V lost 5 bases, J lost 2 bases, and 5 bases lay in between. CDR3 size: 12 residues. CDR3 DNA: TGTGCCAGCAGCCTGTCCACAGATACGCAGTATTTT. Amino acid sequence: CASSLSTDTQYF.

The chain has TRBV10-2 and TRBJ2-2; D not certain. This CDR3 is 14 amino acids long. V lost 2 bases and J 4 bases, leaving 8 bases between the germline ends. CDR1 WSHSY and CDR2 SAAADI come from the germline V gene. CDR3 nucleotide sequence: TGCGCCAGCAGTGAGAGAGCGAGCACCGGGGAGCTGTTTTTT. Protein: CASSERASTGELFF.